These 17 T cell receptor beta chains were all obtained from the same sample, sequenced in a study of blood T cells in healthy people across ages. For the second PCR, which ran for about 7 to 11 cycles, a sample-barcoded 5' primer and a J-beta primer mix were used. TCRdb processed the 5' RACE reads anew with MiXCR; each CDR3 protein has one entry. The table has some 1.4 million distinct CDR3 sequences, roughly 45% seen once. Material: blood. The receptors here all came from a woman younger than 30 in good health.

This clonotype was seen a few times. The chain joins TRBV27 to TRBJ1-4; 7 bases fit TRBD1. The trim removed 5 bases at V and 10 bases at J, leaving 13 bases unmatched. The CDR3 loop spans 15 amino acids. Germline V gene sequence: CDR1 MNHEY, CDR2 SMNVEV (reference sequence). The CDR3 loop is CASSPWGQGGGKLFF. The DNA for the CDR3 is TGTGCCAGCAGTCCCTGGGGGCAGGGGGGTGGAAAACTGTTTTTT.

The J gene is TRBJ2-1, the V gene TRBV4-1; TRBD2 is a possible D gene (5 bases). The germline V gene encodes CDR1 MGHRA and CDR2 YSYEKL. The V and J ends lost 2 bases and 2 bases respectively, with 19 bases between them. The CDR3 runs to 18 residues. The CDR3 coding sequence is TGCGCCAGCAGCCAACCCACCATTACTAGGGCGGCCTACAATGAGCAGTTCTTC. Its translation is CASSQPTITRAAYNEQFF.

The J gene is TRBJ2-7, the V gene TRBV7-2; 11 nucleotides agree with TRBD2. The end of the DNA fits TRBJ2-5 better, so the J call may be wrong. The CDR3 extends over 17 amino acids. In germline, CDR1 is SGHTA, CDR2 FQGNSA. The CDR3 nucleotides are TGTGCCAGCAGCTTAGCGTGGGGTAGCGGGGGGGTGGAGACCCAGTACTTC. It yields the protein CASSLAWGSGGVETQYF.

The rearrangement links TRBV6-1 to TRBJ1-2; weak D call: TRBD1 (5 bases). Trimming took 7 bases from V and 5 from J, leaving 11 bases between them. CDR1 and CDR2 (germline): MNHNS, SASEGT. The CDR3 sequence is 12 residues long. Here the CDR3 reads CASMARDYGYTF. CDR3 sequence (DNA): TGTGCCAGCATGGCCAGGGATTATGGCTACACCTTC.

This clonotype has more than one count but fewer than ten. CDR3 in DNA: TGTGCCAGCAGCCAAGCCACGGGGGAGACCCAGTACTTC. It yields the protein CASSQATGETQYF. The chain employs TRBV4-2 and TRBJ2-5; D may be TRBD2 (5 bases). CDR3 size: 13 residues. CDR1 and CDR2 (germline): LGHNA, YNFKEQ. Trimming stripped 1 base from V and 5 bases from J, with 8 bases between.

The rearrangement joins TRBV5-1 to TRBJ2-3; D unresolved. Germline V lookup: CDR1 SGHRS, CDR2 YFSETQ. This CDR3 contains 14 residues. The V end was cut by 0 bases, the J end by 5 bases, with 10 bases between. CDR3 protein: CASSLGIRGDTQYF. The CDR3 coding sequence is TGCGCCAGCAGCTTGGGTATCCGCGGAGATACGCAGTATTTT. The entire variable domain, with the rest obtained from reference TRBV5-1 and TRBJ2-3, is as follows: KAGVTQTPRYLIKTRGQQVTLSCSPISGHRSVSWYQQTPGQGLQFLFEYFSETQRNKGNFPGRFSGRQFSNSRSEMNVSTLELGDSALYLCASSLGIRGDTQYFGPGTRLTVL.

This chain connects TRBV9 to TRBJ2-5; no reliable D call. Trimming left V 0 bases short and J 11 bases short, with 17 bases between. Germline V gene data show CDR1 as SGDLS and CDR2 as YYNGEE. The length of the CDR3 is 14 residues. The CDR3 DNA reads TGTGCCAGCAGCGTAGCAGCCAGTAACAATGAGCAGTACTTC. Amino acid sequence: CASSVAASNNEQYF. The full variable domain, its missing parts supplied by reference TRBV9 and TRBJ2-5, is DSGVTQTPKHLITATGQRVTLRCSPRSGDLSVYWYQQSLDQGLQFLIQYYNGEERAKGNILERFSAQQFPDLHSELNLSSLELGDSALYFCASSVAASNNEQYFGPGTRLLVL.

This clonotype has only a few counts. CDR3 sequence (DNA): TGCAGCGTTCGAGATAGCACAGATACGCAGTATTTT. Translation gives CSVRDSTDTQYF. The chain employs TRBV29-1 and TRBJ2-3, with D uncertain. Trimming removed 5 bases at V and 0 bases at J, with 6 bases between. The germline CDR1 and CDR2 sequences are SQVTM and ANQGSEA. The CDR3 sequence is 12 residues long.

This chain uses TRBV5-1 with TRBJ1-1; D is uncertain. The CDR3 sequence is 13 residues long. The germline gives CDR1 SGHRS, CDR2 YFSETQ. V was cut by 4 bases and J by 0 bases, with 7 bases left in between. The CDR3 DNA reads TGCGCCAGCAGCGTCCAAATGAACACTGAAGCTTTCTTT. Translation: CASSVQMNTEAFF. Drawing the rest from reference TRBV5-1 and TRBJ1-1, the complete variable domain is KAGVTQTPRYLIKTRGQQVTLSCSPISGHRSVSWYQQTPGQGLQFLFEYFSETQRNKGNFPGRFSGRQFSNSRSEMNVSTLELGDSALYLCASSVQMNTEAFFGQGTRLTVV.

The sample holds a few counts of this clonotype. The J gene is TRBJ2-7, the V gene TRBV7-8; a weak D match, TRBD1 (6 bases). The CDR3 is 13 residues long. V gave up 5 bases and J gave up 2 bases, with 10 bases separating them. Germline CDR1 reads SGHVS; CDR2 reads FQNEAQ. The CDR3 protein is CASSITGTYEQYF. CDR3 in DNA: TGTGCCAGCAGCATAACAGGGACCTACGAGCAGTACTTC. The whole variable domain, filled in from reference TRBV7-8 and TRBJ2-7, reads GAGVSQSPRYKVAKRGQDVALRCDPISGHVSLFWYQQALGQGPEFLTYFQNEAQLDKSGLPSDRFFAERPEGSVSTLKIQRTQQEDSAVYLCASSITGTYEQYFGPGTRLTVT.

This chain uses TRBV4-1 with TRBJ2-3, with a tentative D call TRBD1 (5 bases). Germline V gene lookup returns CDR1 MGHRA and CDR2 YSYEKL. The CDR3 is made up of 15 amino acids. V was cut by 2 bases and J by 6 bases, with 15 bases left in between. The CDR3 protein is CASSQPGVSGDTQYF. CDR3 nucleotides: TGCGCCAGCAGCCAACCGGGTGTGTCAGGGGATACGCAGTATTTT.

The CDR3 DNA is TGTGCCAGCAGTGAAATTCGGGACACCGAGCAGTACTTC. It is translated as CASSEIRDTEQYF. The rearrangement links TRBV6-1 to TRBJ2-7; D is perhaps TRBD1 (6 bases). Per germline, CDR1 MNHNS and CDR2 SASEGT. This CDR3 is built from 13 residues. V lost 2 bases to trimming and J lost 6 bases, with 11 bases between them.

This sequence joins TRBV29-1 and TRBJ2-5; 12 nucleotides align to TRBD2. Germline CDR1 is SQVTM and CDR2 is ANQGSEA. The V segment lost 6 bases and the J segment 5 bases; nucleotides outside the gene matches: 13. This CDR3 region has 16 residues. The CDR3 DNA sequence: TGCAGCGTCCGTCCCGCTAGCGGGGGGGCCGTGGAGACCCAGTACTTC. This gives the protein CSVRPASGGAVETQYF.

This chain links TRBV5-6 with TRBJ1-1; possibly TRBD1 for D (5 bases). V lost 0 bases, J lost 7 bases, and 19 bases lay in between. This CDR3 contains 16 residues. The germline V gene has CDR1 SGHDT and CDR2 YYEEEE. CDR3 region: CASSLAVGGGFNEAFF. The CDR3, as DNA: TGTGCCAGCAGCTTGGCCGTCGGGGGGGGTTTTAATGAAGCTTTCTTT.

This clonotype was picked up a small number of times. This chain joins TRBV7-9 and TRBJ2-3; TRBD1 or TRBD2 may be the D gene (5 bases each). Germline V gene data show CDR1 as SEHNR and CDR2 as FQNEAQ (reference sequence). This CDR3 is 15 amino acids long. Trimming pared 5 bases from V and 2 bases from J, leaving 14 bases between. The CDR3 sequence: CASSPTRQTTDTQYF. The CDR3 DNA sequence: TGTGCCAGCAGCCCCACTAGACAGACCACAGATACGCAGTATTTT.

This sequence joins TRBV27 and TRBJ2-5; tentatively, D is TRBD1 (5 bases). Per germline, CDR1 MNHEY and CDR2 SMNVEV (reference sequence). The CDR3 is made up of 16 amino acids. V lost 3 bases, J lost 5 bases, and 19 bases lay in between. Written as DNA, the CDR3 is TGTGCCAGCAGTTTTTTAGGTCCAGAAAGGGGCGAGACCCAGTACTTC. It codes for CASSFLGPERGETQYF.

The chain's CDR3 is CASSDALRGSYNSPLHF. The CDR3 nucleotides read TGTGCCAGCAGTGATGCACTCAGGGGTTCCTATAATTCACCCCTCCACTTT. J is TRBJ1-6 and V is TRBV25-1, with TRBD1 as a possible D gene (6 bases). The germline gives CDR1 MGHDK, CDR2 SYGVNS. V lost 3 bases to trimming and J lost 1 base, with 13 bases between them. CDR3 size: 17 residues.